The rows below give T cell receptor beta chains drawn from one sample of a study of shared clonotypes between healthy human individuals. Profiled with immunoSEQ multiplex PCR; TCRdb holds only in-frame clones, not every one. The sample has about 2.1 million clones, just over 90% seen once. The specimen sequenced was naive CD8+ T cells from PBMCs. These receptors originate from a man between 18 and 29 years old in good health. Some clones in this sample may be carry-over from other donors' samples. CDR3s leave out the opening cysteine and the closing phenylalanine or tryptophan. Each record gives: J gene, clone size, V gene, CDR3 protein. Size is stated for part of the rows, as once, few or many counts, or as a class when the clone is expanded.

>TRBJ2-7|.|TRBV27
ASSVGQGLEQY
>TRBJ2-1|.|TRBV2
ASIPAAESSYNEQF
>TRBJ1-1|.|TRBV7-9
ASSFDRGPEAF
>TRBJ2-1|.|TRBV5-4
ASSSWTSWEDEQF
>TRBJ1-2|.|TRBV11-2
ASSLPAGGLDGYT
>TRBJ2-3|.|TRBV7-9
ASSFRGTGLTDTQY
>TRBJ1-1|.|TRBV4-2
ASSPSGGWNTEAF
>TRBJ1-1|.|TRBV28
ASSASPGGGLSEAF
>TRBJ2-2|.|TRBV5-1
ASSLAQGYKVNTGELF
>TRBJ1-4|.|TRBV9
ASSVGRGGRLGEKLF
>TRBJ2-5|.|TRBV29-1
SVEERGGGETQY
>TRBJ2-2|once|TRBV2
ASSETVGELF
>TRBJ1-2|.|TRBV5-6
ASSLVFELGQGDYGYT
>TRBJ1-2|.|TRBV29-1
SVPTGPGQDT
>TRBJ2-1|.|TRBV2
ASRQPGQGIYEQF
>TRBJ2-1|.|TRBV27
ASSLGGVPPYNEQF
>TRBJ2-1|.|TRBV9
ASSVNHNEQF
>TRBJ2-7|.|TRBV2
ASSADSSYEQY
>TRBJ1-1|.|TRBV5-1
ASAKPQGVNTEAF
>TRBJ1-5|few|TRBV7-9
ASSHGQGRNQPQH
>TRBJ1-5|.|TRBV27
ASSPAPGGNQPQH
>TRBJ1-3|.|TRBV5-1
ASSLNPEVTGNTIY
>TRBJ2-1|.|TRBV11-2
ASRLAGEWGEQF
>TRBJ2-2|.|TRBV7-9
ASRSYTGQGVGELF
>TRBJ2-7|.|TRBV27
ASSFSGGLMPYEQY
>TRBJ2-3|.|TRBV7-2
ASSPVNLDTQY
>TRBJ1-4|.|TRBV7-9
ASSPGTGGEKLF
>TRBJ2-1|.|TRBV5-1
ASRYLSSYNEQF
>TRBJ1-2|.|TRBV28
ASSLKVINYGYT
>TRBJ1-2|.|TRBV27
ASSSRQAKNPNYGYT
>TRBJ2-5|.|TRBV28
ASSLPGQGTVKSRETQY
>TRBJ2-7|.|TRBV11-2
ASSLGPPSQAGGYEQY
>TRBJ2-7|.|TRBV10-3
AISESAGGYEQY
>TRBJ2-1|.|TRBV27
ASSLPVAGGPYEQF
>TRBJ2-7|once|TRBV28
ASSLDRFYEQY
>TRBJ2-3|.|TRBV5-1
ASKGDTDTQY
>TRBJ1-1|few|TRBV15
ATSNPDGLNTEAF
>TRBJ1-2|.|TRBV9
ASTRGSNYGYT
>TRBJ1-1|.|TRBV7-2
ASSLGLMNTEAF
>TRBJ2-6|.|TRBV27
ASSLTVSGANVLT
>TRBJ1-2|once|TRBV27
ASSSAREEGYT
>TRBJ2-1|.|TRBV9
ASSAQQGGEQF
>TRBJ2-3|.|TRBV27
ASIQGLSGRPH
>TRBJ1-1|.|TRBV5-1
ASSPPLGTGVHTEAF
>TRBJ2-1|.|TRBV2
ASSSTWGREYNEQF
>TRBJ2-3|.|TRBV14
ASSQTSGTGRSDTQY
>TRBJ1-5|few|TRBV28
ASSWRQGDQPQH
>TRBJ2-1|.|TRBV28
ASRGDRESNNEQF
>TRBJ1-2|once|TRBV19
ASSATNYGYT
>TRBJ1-1|.|TRBV10-2
ATSLMTAMNTEAF